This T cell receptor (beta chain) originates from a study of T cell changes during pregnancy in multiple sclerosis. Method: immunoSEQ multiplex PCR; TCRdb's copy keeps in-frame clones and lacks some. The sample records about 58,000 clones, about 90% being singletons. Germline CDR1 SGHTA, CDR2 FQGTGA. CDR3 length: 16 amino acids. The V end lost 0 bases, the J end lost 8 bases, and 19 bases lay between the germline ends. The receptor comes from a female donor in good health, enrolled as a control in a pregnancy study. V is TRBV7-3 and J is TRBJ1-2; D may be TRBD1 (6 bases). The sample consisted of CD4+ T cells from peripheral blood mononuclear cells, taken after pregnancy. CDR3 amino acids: CASSLTPMTGPSGYTF. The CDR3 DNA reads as TGTGCCAGCAGCTTAACGCCCATGACAGGACCTTCCGGCTACACCTTC.